The 23 T cell receptor beta chains given below trace back to one sample, sequenced in a study of CD8 T cells in Susac syndrome. When the RNA was reverse transcribed, random hexamers were used with an input of roughly 0.45 to 1 ug. TCRdb fed the immunoSEQ multiplex PCR reads into MiXCR, producing one record per CDR3 protein. The sample records under 55,000 distinct CDR3 sequences, 93% being singletons. The sample comprised CD8+ T cells from PBMCs. The receptors here all came from a human donor with multiple sclerosis.

The chain combines TRBV7-7 with TRBJ1-1; D is undetermined. The CDR3 covers 13 residues. The germline CDR1 and CDR2 sequences are SSHAT and FNYEAQ (reference sequence). The V gene lost 5 bases and the J gene lost 6 bases, with 13 bases spanning the gap. CDR3 coding DNA: TGTGCCAGCAGCGAAACAATGATTGCTGAAGCTTTCTTT. It encodes CASSETMIAEAFF.

The chain carries TRBV11-3 and TRBJ1-3; no firm D call. Germline values: CDR1 SGHNT, CDR2 YENEEA. CDR3 length equals 16 residues. The V and J ends lost 5 bases and 0 bases respectively, with 14 bases between them. CDR3 protein: CASSPHPWSSGNTIYF. CDR3 sequence (DNA): TGTGCCAGCAGCCCACATCCCTGGAGCTCTGGAAACACCATATATTTT.

The chain employs TRBV29-1 and TRBJ2-7; D is perhaps TRBD1 (5 bases). CDR1 is SQVTM and CDR2 is ANQGSEA in the germline V gene. The CDR3 is made up of 12 amino acids. Trimming left V 5 bases short and J 6 bases short, with 14 bases between. The CDR3 sequence: CSVPAGQGEQYF. The CDR3 DNA is TGCAGCGTTCCGGCAGGGCAAGGCGAGCAGTACTTC.

V is TRBV7-8 and J is TRBJ2-7; TRBD2 aligns across 7 bases. The J segment lost 2 bases and the V segment lost 0 bases, leaving 4 bases of the junction unmatched. Looked up from germline, CDR1 is SGHVS and CDR2 is FQNEAQ. This CDR3 is 15 amino acids long. CDR3 sequence reads: CASSLAGGYTYEQYF. CDR3 in DNA: TGTGCCAGCAGCTTAGCGGGGGGGTACACCTACGAGCAGTACTTC. The entire variable domain, with the rest obtained from reference TRBV7-8 and TRBJ2-7, is as follows: GAGVSQSPRYKVAKRGQDVALRCDPISGHVSLFWYQQALGQGPEFLTYFQNEAQLDKSGLPSDRFFAERPEGSVSTLKIQRTQQEDSAVYLCASSLAGGYTYEQYFGPGTRLTVT.

The chain uses TRBV7-8 and TRBJ2-3; 13 nucleotides line up with TRBD2. CDR3 length: 19 residues. CDR1 and CDR2 from the germline V gene are SGHVS and FQNEAQ. After removal of 3 bases from V and 4 bases from J, the junction contained 13 bases not matched to a gene. The CDR3 sequence is CASSFSRSGTSGAPDTQYF. The CDR3 DNA follows: TGTGCCAGCAGCTTTTCCCGATCCGGGACTAGCGGGGCCCCAGATACGCAGTATTTT.

The rearrangement uses TRBV9 and TRBJ2-1; weak D call: TRBD2 (6 bases). CDR3 length equals 12 residues. Germline assignment: CDR1 SGDLS and CDR2 YYNGEE. V dropped 7 bases and J dropped 6 bases, with 11 bases sitting between them. The CDR3 loop reads CASGTSFNEQFF. The CDR3 nucleotides read TGTGCCAGCGGAACTAGCTTCAATGAGCAGTTCTTC.

The rearrangement uses TRBV7-6 and TRBJ1-6, with a tentative D call TRBD1 (6 bases). Deletions cut 5 bases from V and 10 bases from J, with 18 bases between. This CDR3 has 15 amino acids. Germline CDR1 SGHVS, CDR2 FNYEAQ. The CDR3 sequence: CASSLTPGTPSPLHF. The DNA of the CDR3 is TGTGCCAGCAGCCTCACCCCGGGGACACCATCACCCCTCCACTTT. Combining the CDR3 with reference TRBV7-6 and TRBJ1-6 gives the whole variable domain GAGVSQSPRYKVTKRGQDVALRCDPISGHVSLYWYRQALGQGPEFLTYFNYEAQQDKSGLPNDRFSAERPEGSISTLTIQRTEQRDSAMYRCASSLTPGTPSPLHFGNGTRLTVT.

The rearrangement joins TRBV6-6 to TRBJ1-5, with D unclear. Trimming cost V 0 bases and J 6 bases, with 3 bases left between them. The CDR3 runs 12 residues. Germline values: CDR1 MNHNY, CDR2 SVGAGI (reference sequence). CDR3 region: CASSYSGQPQHF. In DNA, the CDR3 is TGTGCCAGCAGTTACTCAGGTCAGCCCCAGCATTTT.

The chain couples TRBV7-8 to TRBJ1-5, with a tentative D call TRBD1 (5 bases). CDR1 SGHVS and CDR2 FQNEAQ come from the germline V gene. The CDR3 contains 14 residues. Trimming removed 7 bases from V and 7 bases from J, with 17 bases in between. In nucleotides, the CDR3 is TGTGCCAGCACAATAGGGGAGTTGGGCCAGCCCCAGCATTTT. Translation: CASTIGELGQPQHF.

The V call is TRBV20-1, the J call TRBJ1-5; the D is unclear. Germline V CDR1 and CDR2: DFQATT, SNEGSKA (reference sequence). CDR3 length equals 14 residues. V lost 4 bases and J 4 bases, leaving 14 bases between the germline ends. In DNA form, the CDR3 reads TGCAGTGCTACTGGACGGGTAGAAAATCAGCCCCAGCATTTT. This encodes CSATGRVENQPQHF.

In regard to this clonotype: At one end the junction does not follow the germline gene, possibly because of a read error. The chain uses TRBV9 and TRBJ1-3, with D tentatively TRBD1 (6 bases). This CDR3 is 15 amino acids long. The germline gives CDR1 SGDLS, CDR2 YYNGEE. The CDR3 DNA sequence: TGTGCCAGCAGCGGCCCCGGGACAACTGGAAACACCATATATTTC. Its protein product is CASSGPGTTGNTIYF.

The chain carries TRBV7-9 and TRBJ2-1; D not resolved. The CDR3 is 11 residues long. V was pared by 3 bases and J by 7 bases, with 4 bases between. Germline V gives CDR1 SEHNR, CDR2 FQNEAQ (reference sequence). As DNA, the CDR3 is TGTGCCAGCAGCTTGGGAAATGAGCAGTTCTTC. This encodes CASSLGNEQFF.

V usage is TRBV4-1 and J usage is TRBJ2-4; no reliable D call. This CDR3 region has 15 residues. Germline values: CDR1 MGHRA, CDR2 YSYEKL. V was cut by 2 bases and J by 0 bases, with 8 bases left in between. CDR3 residues: CASSQTWLAKNIQYF. The CDR3 nucleotides are TGCGCCAGCAGCCAAACCTGGCTAGCCAAAAACATTCAGTACTTC.

The chain joins TRBV4-2 to TRBJ2-2; tentative D call: TRBD1 (5 bases). This CDR3 is 14 amino acids long. CDR1 is LGHNA, CDR2 YNFKEQ, per germline. V lost 1 base to trimming and J lost 3 bases, with 6 bases between them. CDR3 sequence: CASSQVGDTGELFF. The CDR3 region has the DNA TGTGCCAGCAGCCAAGTAGGGGACACCGGGGAGCTGTTTTTT.

The rearrangement links TRBV20-1 to TRBJ1-1; 7 nucleotides agree with TRBD1. CDR1 and CDR2 (germline): DFQATT, SNEGSKA (reference sequence). The CDR3 covers 12 residues. Germline trimming cut 0 bases from V and 11 bases from J; bases unmatched to any gene: 6. The CDR3 DNA follows: TGCAGTGCTAGAGAGAGCAGGGGGAGGGCTTTCTTT. It specifies CSARESRGRAFF.

This rearrangement joins TRBV13 to TRBJ2-1; no definite D call. V was trimmed by 0 bases and J by 5 bases, leaving 5 bases between them. The length of the CDR3 is 13 residues. The germline gives CDR1 PRHDT, CDR2 FYEKMQ (reference sequence). The CDR3 bases are TGTGCCAGCAGCTTAGGGAGCGACAATGAGCAGTTCTTC. Its protein product is CASSLGSDNEQFF.

The chain has TRBV3-1 and TRBJ1-2; TRBD1 agrees at 8 bases. The CDR3 has 14 amino acids. The germline V gene has CDR1 LGHDT and CDR2 YNNKEL (reference sequence). V was clipped by 3 bases and J by 4 bases; unmatched bases: 4. CDR3 coding DNA: TGTGCCAGCAGCCACCGGACAGGGATCTATGGCTACACCTTC. Encoded protein: CASSHRTGIYGYTF.

The chain carries TRBV9 and TRBJ2-2; D is unclear. The CDR3 contains 14 residues. CDR1 is SGDLS, CDR2 YYNGEE, per germline. Between the trimmed V and J ends, which lost 5 bases and 8 bases, there was a span of 16 bases. This chain's CDR3 is CASSPVSLGGELFF. CDR3 DNA: TGTGCCAGCAGTCCAGTTTCCCTCGGGGGGGAGCTGTTTTTT.

This rearrangement joins TRBV11-2 to TRBJ1-1; D gene unclear. V was clipped by 0 bases and J by 0 bases, with 8 bases between them. Per germline, CDR1 SGHAT and CDR2 FQNNGV. CDR3 length equals 15 residues. CDR3 nucleotides: TGTGCCAGCAGCTTAGAAGGCAGTATGAACACTGAAGCTTTCTTT. Translated, it gives CASSLEGSMNTEAFF.

This clonotype was seen just once. The chain links TRBV4-3 to TRBJ2-6; perhaps TRBD1 as D (5 bases). The length of the CDR3 is 16 residues. CDR1 LGHNA and CDR2 YSLEER come from the germline V gene. V shed 2 bases and J shed 0 bases, with 8 bases lying between them. The CDR3 is CASSQNRYSGANVLTF. CDR3 nucleotide sequence: TGCGCCAGCAGCCAAAACAGGTACTCTGGGGCCAACGTCCTGACTTTC.

The chain combines TRBV29-1 with TRBJ2-3; D possibly uses TRBD1 or TRBD2 (5 bases each). The CDR3 runs 14 residues. Looked up from germline, CDR1 is SQVTM and CDR2 is ANQGSEA. V gave up 4 bases and J gave up 2 bases, with 13 bases separating them. The chain's CDR3 is CSVGDAGPTDTQYF. CDR3 in DNA: TGCAGCGTTGGGGACGCTGGACCCACAGATACGCAGTATTTT.

This sequence joins TRBV27 and TRBJ1-6; possible D gene TRBD1, 5 bases. Per germline, CDR1 MNHEY and CDR2 SMNVEV (reference sequence). The CDR3 totals 16 residues. V was shortened by 6 bases and J by 5 bases, with 17 bases between the two germline ends. CDR3 sequence reads: CASSPLDSLDNSPLHF. In nucleotides, the CDR3 is TGTGCCAGCAGCCCACTTGACAGTCTCGATAATTCACCCCTCCACTTT.

A single count supports this clonotype. The chain employs TRBV7-3 and TRBJ1-6; a possible D gene is TRBD1 (5 bases). CDR1 is SGHTA, CDR2 FQGTGA, per germline. This CDR3 spans 14 amino acids. V lost 4 bases and J 7 bases, leaving 11 bases between the germline ends. This CDR3 reads CASSYGTGNSPLHF. Here the CDR3 DNA reads TGTGCCAGCAGCTACGGGACCGGGAATTCACCCCTCCACTTT.